Following are 27 T cell receptor beta chains from one sample sequenced in a study of technical replicates of blood from several donors (dated by TCRdb to about 2017). The method was the immunoSEQ multiplex PCR assay. TCRdb provides this immuneACCESS table in a form limited to in-frame rearrangements. Some clones are lacking; in checked studies, under half of them reflect an unresolved V gene, and why the rest are absent is not known. Present in this sample are about 100,000 clones, 95% of which were seen just once. The leading ten clones occupy less than 0.35% of the sample. Sequencing was done on a sample of T cells isolated from PBMCs. The receptor set was obtained from a human donor in good health.

This clone has a single count. The genes are TRBV5-1 and TRBJ2-2; TRBD2 matches at 13 bases. The V and J ends lost 5 bases and 0 bases, in that order; junction bases with no gene match: 4. Looked up from germline, CDR1 is SGHRS and CDR2 is YFSETQ. This CDR3 contains 17 residues. In nucleotides, the CDR3 is TGCGCCAGCAGGCAACTAGCGGGAGGGCCGAACACCGGGGAGCTGTTTTTT. This sequence encodes CASRQLAGGPNTGELFF.

The chain carries TRBV5-1 and TRBJ2-3; TRBD2 agrees at 8 bases. V gave up 0 bases and J gave up 2 bases; unmatched junction bases: 5. This CDR3 contains 16 residues. Germline values: CDR1 SGHRS, CDR2 YFSETQ. CDR3: CASSLAGGRTTDTQYF. The CDR3 nucleotides are TGCGCCAGCAGCTTGGCCGGCGGGAGGACCACAGATACGCAGTATTTT.

This CDR3 is CASSLISAGVLGNEQFF. In nucleotides, the CDR3 is TGTGCCAGCAGTTTAATATCAGCGGGAGTTTTGGGGAATGAGCAGTTCTTC. This chain connects TRBV27 to TRBJ2-1, with 8 bases matching TRBD2. The germline gives CDR1 MNHEY, CDR2 SMNVEV (reference sequence). The ends lost 2 bases at V and 7 bases at J; junction bases unmatched: 13. CDR3 length equals 17 residues.

The CDR3 loop reads CASRTDRGHGYTF. The CDR3 DNA sequence: TGTGCCAGCAGGACCGACAGGGGCCACGGCTACACCTTC. The rearrangement uses TRBV2 and TRBJ1-2; 8 bases line up with TRBD1. The CDR3 totals 13 residues. The J segment lost 8 bases and the V segment lost 6 bases, leaving 8 bases of the junction unmatched. The germline gives CDR1 SNHLY, CDR2 FYNNEI.

The chain couples TRBV13 to TRBJ2-7; D is undetermined. The CDR3 consists of 13 residues. V lost 0 bases and J lost 6, with 9 bases in between. Germline CDR1 is PRHDT and CDR2 is FYEKMQ (reference sequence). The CDR3 here is CASSLGRPSEQYF. CDR3 DNA sequence: TGTGCCAGCAGCTTAGGCAGGCCGTCCGAGCAGTACTTC.

V usage is TRBV18 and J usage is TRBJ2-1; 11 bases are shared with TRBD2. Germline CDR1 KGHSH, CDR2 LQKENI. V gave up 6 bases and J gave up 4 bases; unmatched junction bases: 5. This CDR3 is 15 amino acids long. The CDR3 DNA sequence: TGTGCCAGCTCTCATAGCGGGAGGGAGTACAATGAGCAGTTCTTC. Its translation is CASSHSGREYNEQFF.

The chain uses TRBV19 and TRBJ2-5; 9 bases match TRBD2. CDR1 LNHDA and CDR2 SQIVND come from the germline V gene (reference sequence). The CDR3 covers 16 residues. Losses at the gene ends were 5 bases for V and 3 bases for J; bases not matched to a gene: 10. Written as DNA, the CDR3 is TGTGCCAGTAGTGAGGAGGGGACTAGCTATGAAGAGACCCAGTACTTC. Protein sequence: CASSEEGTSYEETQYF.

The gene calls are TRBV7-2 and TRBJ2-1, with 8 bases fitting TRBD1. Germline V gene lookup returns CDR1 SGHTA and CDR2 FQGNSA. With V trimmed by 5 bases and J by 3 bases, 6 bases remained unmatched. This CDR3 is built from 15 residues. The CDR3 region is CASSHRGALYNEQFF. CDR3 DNA sequence: TGTGCCAGCAGCCACAGGGGGGCCCTCTACAATGAGCAGTTCTTC. Full variable domain (outside the CDR3, taken from reference TRBV7-2 and TRBJ2-1): GAGVSQSPSNKVTEKGKDVELRCDPISGHTALYWYRQSLGQGLEFLIYFQGNSAPDKSGLPSDRFSAERTGGSVSTLTIQRTQQEDSAVYLCASSHRGALYNEQFFGPGTRLTVL.

CDR3 region: CASSSPLAGPSTDTQYF. In DNA, the CDR3 is TGTGCCAGCAGCTCCCCCCTAGCGGGACCAAGCACAGATACGCAGTATTTT. The chain couples TRBV13 to TRBJ2-3, with 9 bases lining up with TRBD2. There are 17 residues in the CDR3. Germline V lookup: CDR1 PRHDT, CDR2 FYEKMQ (reference sequence). V trimming: 4 bases; J trimming: 0 bases; junction bases outside the gene matches: 8.

V is TRBV30 and J is TRBJ1-1; the D gene is possibly TRBD1 (6 bases). Germline V gene sequence: CDR1 GTSNPN, CDR2 SVGIG (reference sequence). The CDR3 runs 13 residues. Trimming removed 0 bases from V and 1 base from J, with 6 bases in between. CDR3 nucleotides: TGTGCCTGGAGTGTAGGGGGGAACACTGAAGCTTTCTTT. Translated: CAWSVGGNTEAFF.

V and J are TRBV6-5 and TRBJ2-1; 13 nucleotides match TRBD2. Germline CDR1 and CDR2: MNHEY and SVGAGI. This CDR3 is 15 amino acids long. The V segment lost 5 bases and the J segment 8 bases; nucleotides outside the gene matches: 6. The CDR3 DNA is TGTGCCAGCAGTGCTCTTGGACTAGCGGGAGATGAGCAGTTCTTC. It yields the protein CASSALGLAGDEQFF.

The chain links TRBV14 to TRBJ1-5, with D possibly TRBD1 on 6 matching bases. The V end lost 3 bases, the J end lost 1 base, and 16 bases lay between the germline ends. The V gene's germline CDR1 is SGHDN and CDR2 FVKESK. The length of the CDR3 is 17 residues. For the CDR3, the DNA is TGTGCCAGCAGCCACATAGACTGGACAGCAAGCAATCAGCCCCAGCATTTT. Protein sequence: CASSHIDWTASNQPQHF.

The chain recombines TRBV2 with TRBJ1-2; TRBD1 matches at 9 bases. The CDR3 totals 15 residues. V shed 5 bases, J shed 4 bases, and the junction held 8 bases outside the gene matches. The germline CDR1 and CDR2 sequences are SNHLY and FYNNEI. The CDR3 reads CASSSGQGSIYGYTF. CDR3 in DNA: TGTGCCAGCAGTTCGGGACAGGGCAGTATCTATGGCTACACCTTC.

V and J are TRBV12-2 and TRBJ2-1; the table gives TRBD2 as D, unverified against the DNA. TRBV12-2 is labeled a pseudogene. CDR3 length equals 16 residues. The CDR3 sequence: CASRHRLAGEGNEQFF. In DNA form, the CDR3 reads TGTGCAAGTCGCCACAGACTAGCGGGAGAGGGAAATGAGCAGTTCTTC.

V usage is TRBV11-1 and J usage is TRBJ2-7; 9 nucleotides match TRBD1. The CDR3 runs 16 residues. Germline CDR1 reads SGHAT; CDR2 reads FQDESV (reference sequence). V lost 6 bases, J lost 2 bases, and 11 bases stayed unmatched. CDR3 nucleotides: TGTGCCAGCAGTTTTCCGTCCGGGACAGGGCCCTACGAGCAGTACTTC. Its protein is CASSFPSGTGPYEQYF.

The chain is built from TRBV2 and TRBJ2-1; D is undetermined. The germline CDR1 and CDR2 sequences are SNHLY and FYNNEI. Trimming stripped 10 bases from V and 6 bases from J, with 13 bases between. This CDR3 region has 12 residues. The CDR3 here is CAILRPTNEQFF. The DNA for the CDR3 is TGTGCCATACTAAGGCCTACCAATGAGCAGTTCTTC.

This clone was observed a few times. The rearrangement joins TRBV10-3 to TRBJ1-1; 8 bases agree with TRBD1. This CDR3 comprises 14 residues. V gave up 6 bases and J gave up 4 bases; unmatched junction bases: 7. The germline CDR1 and CDR2 sequences are ENHRY and SYGVKD. Written as DNA, the CDR3 is TGTGCCATCAGGCCACAGGGGGGTGGCACTGAAGCTTTCTTT. Its protein is CAIRPQGGGTEAFF.

V usage is TRBV11-2 and J usage is TRBJ1-4; tentative D call: TRBD1 (6 bases). This CDR3 has 13 amino acids. V lost 6 bases to trimming and J lost 4 bases, with 9 bases between them. Looked up from germline, CDR1 is SGHAT and CDR2 is FQNNGV. CDR3 bases: TGTGCCAGCAGTAGGGGGGGTAATGAAAAACTGTTTTTT. As protein: CASSRGGNEKLFF.

This chain uses TRBV2 with TRBJ2-7; D uncertain. V lost 7 bases and J 2 bases, leaving 15 bases between the germline ends. CDR1 and CDR2 (germline): SNHLY, FYNNEI. CDR3 length: 14 residues. DNA of the CDR3: TGTGCCAGCACAAGTAAGACTGGAGCCTACGAGCAGTACTTC. Amino acids: CASTSKTGAYEQYF.

The count of this clone is one. This sequence joins TRBV28 and TRBJ1-2; 8 bases are shared with TRBD1. This CDR3 comprises 16 residues. The germline V gene encodes CDR1 MDHEN and CDR2 SYDVKM. The junction had 14 bases not matched to a gene; V was cut back by 8 bases and J by 3 bases. This chain's CDR3 is CASRPVRAGGYYGYTF. DNA for the CDR3: TGTGCCAGCCGCCCGGTTCGGGCAGGGGGCTACTATGGCTACACCTTC.

The CDR3 region is CAGTGTGVETQYF. The CDR3 nucleotides read TGTGCCGGAACCGGGACAGGGGTGGAGACCCAGTACTTC. The J gene is TRBJ2-5, the V gene TRBV7-9; 10 nucleotides match TRBD1. The CDR3 extends over 13 amino acids. Germline V gives CDR1 SEHNR, CDR2 FQNEAQ (reference sequence). Trimming removed 11 bases from V and 5 bases from J; junction bases left unmatched: 8. The full variable domain, its missing parts supplied by reference TRBV7-9 and TRBJ2-5, is DTGVSQNPRHKITKRGQNVTFRCDPISEHNRLYWYRQTLGQGPEFLTYFQNEAQLEKSRLLSDRFSAERPKGSFSTLEIQRTEQGDSAMYLCAGTGTGVETQYFGPGTRLLVL.

This rearrangement joins TRBV30 to TRBJ1-4; D not resolved. This CDR3 comprises 11 residues. Germline-derived CDR1 and CDR2 are GTSNPN and SVGIG (reference sequence). V dropped 1 base and J dropped 13 bases, with 10 bases sitting between them. CDR3 protein: CAWSGGVSLFF. DNA of the CDR3: TGTGCCTGGAGTGGTGGAGTCTCACTGTTTTTT.

The sample holds a few counts of this clone. This chain's CDR3 is CASSYEQGGGTEAFF. CDR3 sequence (DNA): TGTGCCAGCAGCTATGAACAGGGCGGCGGAACTGAAGCTTTCTTT. The genes are TRBV11-1 and TRBJ1-1; maybe TRBD1 (6 bases). V lost 4 bases to trimming and J lost 5 bases, with 17 bases between them. This CDR3 is 15 amino acids long. Germline CDR1 is SGHAT and CDR2 is FQDESV (reference sequence).

J is TRBJ2-1 and V is TRBV7-3, with 12 bases lining up with TRBD2. The CDR3 loop spans 17 amino acids. The germline gives CDR1 SGHTA, CDR2 FQGTGA. Trimming took 2 bases from V and 6 from J; bases not matched to a gene: 8. CDR3 sequence reads: CASSLGGSSGRVNEQFF. DNA for the CDR3: TGTGCCAGCAGCTTAGGGGGCTCTAGCGGGAGGGTCAATGAGCAGTTCTTC.

CDR3 region: CASSNGQGDNEQFF. DNA for the CDR3: TGTGCCAGCAGTAATGGACAGGGAGACAATGAGCAGTTCTTC. The rearrangement uses TRBV27 and TRBJ2-1; 8 nucleotides line up with TRBD1. The germline V gene has CDR1 MNHEY and CDR2 SMNVEV (reference sequence). CDR3 length: 14 residues. V dropped 5 bases and J dropped 5; count of bases not matched to a gene: 5.

The chain joins TRBV7-9 to TRBJ1-2; D perhaps matches TRBD1 (6 bases). Between the trimmed V and J ends, which lost 4 bases and 4 bases, there was a span of 13 bases. The CDR3 covers 14 residues. Germline V gene lookup returns CDR1 SEHNR and CDR2 FQNEAQ (reference sequence). CDR3 sequence reads: CASSYYRDGYGYTF. The CDR3 nucleotides read TGTGCCAGCAGCTACTACAGGGACGGCTATGGCTACACCTTC.

The chain employs TRBV2 and TRBJ2-1, with D maybe TRBD2 (6 bases). The V gene's germline CDR1 is SNHLY and CDR2 FYNNEI. The V and J ends lost 5 bases and 3 bases respectively, with 14 bases between them. CDR3 length: 15 amino acids. The CDR3 nucleotides read TGTGCCAGCAGTACCTCGGGACTGCTCTACAATGAGCAGTTCTTC. Its translation: CASSTSGLLYNEQFF.